This T cell receptor (beta chain) was sequenced for a study of blood T cell repertoires in COVID-19. Study-level information: COVID-19 samples, acute and convalescent, were from the United States, Italy and Spain.

Individuals aged roughly 18 to 95 years were recruited from approximately 24 US areas. Cohorts were assigned according to the clinical history that participants reported. Before being deemed recovered, Cohort 3 donors had two negative PCRs, clearance, or symptom resolution. The assay was immunoSEQ multiplex PCR, and TCRdb's table has in-frame clones only and misses some. Of roughly 250,000 clones in the sample, around nine tenths are singletons; the top ten hold under 2%. Germline V gene lookup returns CDR1 SGHKS and CDR2 YYEKEE (reference sequence). The CDR3 extends over 11 amino acids. V lost 4 bases to trimming and J lost 7 bases, with 8 bases between them.

The specimen sequenced was PBMCs or T cells enriched from blood (not recorded which). J is TRBJ1-1 and V is TRBV5-5, with a tentative D call TRBD1 (5 bases). The TCR sequence derives from a woman in her fifties or sixties who had recovered from COVID-19. CDR3 in amino acids: CASSRTIEAFF. CDR3 nucleotide sequence: TGTGCCAGCAGCCGGACAATTGAAGCTTTCTTT.